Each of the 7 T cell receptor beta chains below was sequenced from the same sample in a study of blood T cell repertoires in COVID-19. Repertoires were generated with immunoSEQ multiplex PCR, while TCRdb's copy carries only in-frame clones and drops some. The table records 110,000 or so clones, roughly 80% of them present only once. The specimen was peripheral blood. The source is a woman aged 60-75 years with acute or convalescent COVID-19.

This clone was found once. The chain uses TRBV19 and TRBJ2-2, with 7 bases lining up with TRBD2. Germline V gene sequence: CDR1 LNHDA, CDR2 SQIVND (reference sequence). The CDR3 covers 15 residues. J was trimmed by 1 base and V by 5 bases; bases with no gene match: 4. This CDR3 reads CASSWEGGNTGELFF. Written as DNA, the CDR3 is TGTGCCAGTAGTTGGGAGGGTGGGAACACCGGGGAGCTGTTTTTT. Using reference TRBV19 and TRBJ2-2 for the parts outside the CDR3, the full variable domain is DGGITQSPKYLFRKEGQNVTLSCEQNLNHDAMYWYRQDPGQGLRLIYYSQIVNDFQKGDIAEGYSVSREKKESFPLTVTSAQKNPTAFYLCASSWEGGNTGELFFGEGSRLTVL.

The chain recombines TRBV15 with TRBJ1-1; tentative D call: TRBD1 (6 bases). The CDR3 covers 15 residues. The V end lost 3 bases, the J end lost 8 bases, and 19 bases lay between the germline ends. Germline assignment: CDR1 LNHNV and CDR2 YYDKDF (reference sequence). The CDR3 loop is CATSRGSGAVGEAFF. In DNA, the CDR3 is TGTGCCACCAGCAGGGGGTCAGGGGCGGTGGGCGAAGCTTTCTTT.

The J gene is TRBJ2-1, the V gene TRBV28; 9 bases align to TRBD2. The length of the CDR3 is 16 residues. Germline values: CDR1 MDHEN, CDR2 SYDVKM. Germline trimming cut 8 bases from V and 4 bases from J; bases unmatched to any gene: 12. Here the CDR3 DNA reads TGTGCCAGCCCCCCCCGAGCGGGGGGCGGGTACAATGAGCAGTTCTTC. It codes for CASPPRAGGGYNEQFF.

The CDR3 loop is CASSLGQGYTGELFF. DNA of the CDR3: TGCGCCAGCAGCTTGGGACAGGGGTACACCGGGGAGCTGTTTTTT. The rearrangement links TRBV5-1 to TRBJ2-2; 8 bases align to TRBD1. With 0 bases clipped from V and 3 bases from J, the junction kept 1 base outside the gene matches. Per germline, CDR1 SGHRS and CDR2 YFSETQ. This CDR3 contains 15 residues. Combining the CDR3 with reference TRBV5-1 and TRBJ2-2 gives the whole variable domain KAGVTQTPRYLIKTRGQQVTLSCSPISGHRSVSWYQQTPGQGLQFLFEYFSETQRNKGNFPGRFSGRQFSNSRSEMNVSTLELGDSALYLCASSLGQGYTGELFFGEGSRLTVL.

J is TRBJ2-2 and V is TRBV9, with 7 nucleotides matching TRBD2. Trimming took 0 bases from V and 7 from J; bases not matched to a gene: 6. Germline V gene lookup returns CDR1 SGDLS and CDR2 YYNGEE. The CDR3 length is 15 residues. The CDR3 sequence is CASSVDPGGLGELFF. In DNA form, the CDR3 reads TGTGCCAGCAGCGTAGATCCGGGGGGACTCGGGGAGCTGTTTTTT.

CDR3: CASSPTNAGLYTF. CDR3 DNA: TGTGCCAGTAGTCCAACTAACGCGGGACTGTACACCTTC. V and J are TRBV19 and TRBJ1-2, with D perhaps matching TRBD1 (5 bases). CDR1 and CDR2 (germline): LNHDA, SQIVND (reference sequence). The V end lost 5 bases, the J end lost 11 bases, and 18 bases lay between the germline ends. The length of the CDR3 is 13 residues. Based on the CDR3 plus reference TRBV19 and TRBJ1-2, the full variable domain is DGGITQSPKYLFRKEGQNVTLSCEQNLNHDAMYWYRQDPGQGLRLIYYSQIVNDFQKGDIAEGYSVSREKKESFPLTVTSAQKNPTAFYLCASSPTNAGLYTFGSGTRLTVV.

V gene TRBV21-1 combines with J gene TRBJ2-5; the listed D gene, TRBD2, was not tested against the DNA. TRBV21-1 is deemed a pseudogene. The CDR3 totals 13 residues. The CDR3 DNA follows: TGTGCCAGCAGCGCACCGGGTCTAAGCCCCCAGTACTTC. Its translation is CASSAPGLSPQYF.